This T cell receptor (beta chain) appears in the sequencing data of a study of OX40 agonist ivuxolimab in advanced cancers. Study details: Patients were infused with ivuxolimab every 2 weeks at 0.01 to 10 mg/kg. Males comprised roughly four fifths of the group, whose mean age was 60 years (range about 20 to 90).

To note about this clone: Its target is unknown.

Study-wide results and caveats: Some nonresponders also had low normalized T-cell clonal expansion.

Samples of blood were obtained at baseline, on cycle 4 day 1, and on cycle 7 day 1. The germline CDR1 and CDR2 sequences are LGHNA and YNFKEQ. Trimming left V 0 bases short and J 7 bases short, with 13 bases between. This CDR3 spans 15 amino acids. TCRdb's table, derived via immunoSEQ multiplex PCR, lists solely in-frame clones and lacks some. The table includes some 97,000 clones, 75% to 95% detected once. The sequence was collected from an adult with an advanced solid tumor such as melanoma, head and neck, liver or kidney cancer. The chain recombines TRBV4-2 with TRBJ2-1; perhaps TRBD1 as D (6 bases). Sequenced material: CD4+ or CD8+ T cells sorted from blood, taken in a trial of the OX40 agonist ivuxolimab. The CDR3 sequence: CASSQERQGSNEQFF. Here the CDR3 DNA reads TGTGCCAGCAGCCAAGAGAGGCAGGGGAGTAATGAGCAGTTCTTC.